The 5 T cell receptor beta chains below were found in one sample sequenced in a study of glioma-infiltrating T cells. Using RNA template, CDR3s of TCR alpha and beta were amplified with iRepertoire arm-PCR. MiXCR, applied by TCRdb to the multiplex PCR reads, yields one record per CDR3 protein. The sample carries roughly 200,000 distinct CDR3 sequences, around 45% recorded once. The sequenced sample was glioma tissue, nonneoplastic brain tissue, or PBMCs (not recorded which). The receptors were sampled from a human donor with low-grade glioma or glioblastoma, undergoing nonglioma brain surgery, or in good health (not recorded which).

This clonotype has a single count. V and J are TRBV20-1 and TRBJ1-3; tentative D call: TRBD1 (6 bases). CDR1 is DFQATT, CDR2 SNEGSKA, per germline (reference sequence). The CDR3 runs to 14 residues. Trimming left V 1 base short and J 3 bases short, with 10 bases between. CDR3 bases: TGCAGTGCTAGAGGGACAGCGTGTGGAAACACCATATATTTT. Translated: CSARGTACGNTIYF.

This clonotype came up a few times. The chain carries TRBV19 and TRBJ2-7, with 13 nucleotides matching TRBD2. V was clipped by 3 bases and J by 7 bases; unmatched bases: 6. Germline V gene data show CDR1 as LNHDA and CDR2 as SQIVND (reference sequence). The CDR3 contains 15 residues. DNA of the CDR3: TGTGCCAGTAGTATTGGACTAGCGGGAGTCGTAGAGCAGTACTTC. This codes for CASSIGLAGVVEQYF.

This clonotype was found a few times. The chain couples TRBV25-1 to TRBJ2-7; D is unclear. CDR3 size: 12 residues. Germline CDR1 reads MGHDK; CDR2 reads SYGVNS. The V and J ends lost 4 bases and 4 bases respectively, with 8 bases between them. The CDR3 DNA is TGTGCCAGCAGTGGGGCTAGTTACGAGCAGTACTTC. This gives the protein CASSGASYEQYF.

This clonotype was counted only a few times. The chain's CDR3 is CASSPGTAGSPLHF. CDR3 DNA: TGTGCCAGCAGTCCAGGGACGGCGGGATCACCCCTCCACTTT. The genes are TRBV12-3 or TRBV12-4 and TRBJ1-6, with D maybe TRBD1 (5 bases). The CDR3 is made up of 14 amino acids. Trimming shortened V by 5 bases and J by 10 bases, and 15 bases separated the two germline ends.

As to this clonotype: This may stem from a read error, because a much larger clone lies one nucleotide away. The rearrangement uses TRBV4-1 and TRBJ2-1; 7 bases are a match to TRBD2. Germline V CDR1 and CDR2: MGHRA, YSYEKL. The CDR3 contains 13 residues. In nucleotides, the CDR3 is TGCGCCAGCAACACGGGAGGCGACAATGAGGAGTTCTTC. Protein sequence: CASNTGGDNEEFF.